The following is a T cell receptor (beta chain) sequence with its context. This clone was observed a handful of times. Its antigen specificity is not known. The input lacks base qualities; no much larger clone sits a single base away. The method behind the library was the immunoSEQ multiplex PCR assay. The multiplex PCR relied on a mix of 60 forward primers for TCR Vbeta segments and 13 reverse primers for TCR Jbeta segments. A multiplex PCR assay on genomic DNA amplified the CDR3 region of rearranged TCR beta genes. The Illumina HiSeq System was used to sequence the amplified TCR beta libraries as 87-base-pair reads. In the original analysis: A later analysis tallied 75 million to 85 million unique TCR beta chains across the 666 repertoires, and roughly 11 million of those chains were shared by two or more donors. To remove PCR and sequencing errors, raw reads were error-corrected and collapsed into unique sequences using a nearest-neighbor algorithm that merged closely related sequences. To assign V, D and J gene segments, CDR3 sequences were aligned to IMGT reference sequences. Each retained sequence needed at least a six-nucleotide match to both a V gene segment and a J gene segment. A rearrangement counted as productive if the CDR3 had no stop codons and remained in frame with V and J, and every other rearrangement counted as non-productive. Following IMGT convention, CDR3 was defined as the stretch from the second conserved V-encoded cysteine up to the conserved J-encoded phenylalanine. Sequences without an unambiguous match to a single V gene segment were excluded from the earlier analysis of 587 of the donors. In an earlier analysis of some 590 of the donors, a V segment was called functional when productive rearrangements were above 56.7%, and segregating when the standard deviation between donors exceeded 5%. A statistical classification framework was built to diagnose cytomegalovirus status from the catalog of TCR beta chain sequences. In a later analysis, TCR nucleotide sequences were compared against IMGT/GENE-DB human TR gene sequences so that V and J genes could be assigned. Using the TCRdist pipeline, a later analysis assigned CDR3 sequences along with most-parsimonious VDJ recombination scenarios. A later analysis defined each TCR beta chain by its CDR3 amino acid sequence plus V-gene family, and excluded reads lacking a unique V-gene family. In a later analysis, around 650 highly shared, low-generation-probability nucleotide sequences were removed to address suspected cross-contamination and a sequencing artifact. In a later analysis, a clonal expansion index for each public chain was calculated from normalized within-repertoire ranks of inferred template counts. A later analysis computed generation probabilities with a VDJ recombination model fitted to out-of-frame rearrangements, and checked the results against IGoR. Hypergeometric tests were used in a later analysis to score TCR-TCR, TCR-HLA and TCR-CMV co-occurrence, with a repertoire-size bias correction applied to the TCR pairs. In a later analysis, false discovery rates were estimated by permuting HLA or CMV assignments 20 times. In a later analysis, co-occurring TCRs were grouped using DBSCAN, and TCRdist sequence similarity was added for clustering within HLA-allele-positive subsets. Repertoires with fewer than 30,000 or more than 120,000 public chains, plus five repertoires with anomalous nucleotide sharing, were excluded from co-occurrence clustering. This is the immuneACCESS table as TCRdb keeps it, with only in-frame sequences that have V and J called. A part of the clones is gone; compared with another copy, unresolved V genes explain less than half, and the rest is unexplained. From that table come the V and J calls and clone size; the DNA was used to work out D and trimming. Across this sample there are fewer than 150,000 clones, with around 77% seen only once. The ten largest make up roughly 4.9% of the sample.

The cohort consisted of approximately 690 healthy bone marrow donors. At the time of sampling, all cohort members were nominally healthy, though unrecorded immune exposures were likely present. The donor was CMV seronegative and belonged to the group of under 400 seronegative cohort members. Every donor gave a peripheral blood sample, and the peripheral blood mononuclear cells from that sample were used for TCR beta sequencing. The Qiagen DNeasy Blood Extraction Kit was used to extract genomic DNA from the blood cell samples. This specimen comes from a study of cytomegalovirus exposure and HLA in healthy donors (TCRdb year 2017). Describing the broader study: An earlier analysis of roughly 630 of the donors reported 250 to 300 Gb of sequence data and 120 million or so unique TCR beta sequences from roughly 200 million T cells. HLA typing included class I and class II loci at four-digit resolution. Genome-wide SNP genotypes for about 55% of the roughly 670 donors were used in a later genetic analysis, which treated that subset as a discovery cohort. In the later analysis, no new phenotypic data were used to find candidate immune exposures; instead, reliance was placed on TCR beta sequences and their occurrence across donors. The study aimed to test whether signatures of past pathogen exposure could be identified by cataloging public T cell receptors. About 280 gigabases of sequencing data and about 92 million unique TCR sequences made up an early release that covered around 640 HLA-typed donors. An earlier analysis of approximately 580 of the donors used high-throughput TCR beta sequencing to judge whether each TCR beta V gene segment behaved as functional or pseudogenic. Among roughly 400 genotyped donors of the cohort, an average of around 220,000 unique TCR beta nucleotide sequences was sequenced per donor, of which approximately 18% were non-productive. Four or five DR-DQ haplotypes were handled as single units for association and clustering, since linkage in the cohort was strong. The study combined high-throughput TCR immunosequencing, statistical association of individual TCRs with disease status, and machine learning to predict cytomegalovirus infection status. The number of typed donors differed by locus: about 620-640 for A, B, C, DRB1 and DQB1; approximately 520 for DQA1; around 580 for DPA1; and roughly 450 for DPB1. Besides the first cohort of 666 subjects, a separate validation cohort made up of 120 different subjects was used. The T cell repertoires of 670 or so subjects were profiled by immunosequencing and related to cytomegalovirus serostatus. Every discovery cohort repertoire had been produced on one sequencing platform. Donor age, sex, ethnicity and CMV serostatus were compiled alongside the repertoire data. A later analysis re-examined previously published TCR beta repertoires from 500 to 700 donors and added high-resolution HLA genotyping to investigate patterns of TCR occurrence. Of the approximately 400 genotyped donors, about 84% fell in the genetic ancestry cluster associated with self-reported Caucasian donors.

CDR3 length: 15 amino acids, cysteine to phenylalanine. Of all the DNA, just the CDR3 is kept, 45 bases in frame from base 1. CDR1 and CDR2, per the germline V gene, are SGHVS and FQNEAQ. Trimming costs V 2 bases and J 1 base, and their ends lie 9 bases apart. What the authors observed across the whole study: In a later analysis, several top co-occurrence clusters were reported to appear linked to parvovirus B19, influenza, CMV and Epstein-Barr virus. A further reported finding was that TCR beta sequences accurately predicted the HLA-A and HLA-B alleles for most subjects in the first cohort. In a later analysis, HLA-associated TCR beta chains were found to be more clonally expanded and to have lower generation probabilities than equally common non-associated chains. A later genetic analysis associated a missense DCLRE1C variant with V-gene and J-gene trimming of TCR beta chains, and an independent cohort replicated the association. Most TCR sequences were observed very rarely across donors, whereas some public TCRs were present in many individuals. It was suggested by the authors that the approach could potentially be generalized to other disease states and immunological phenotypes. In a later genetic analysis, fewer N-insertions in productive TCRs were reported among donors in an Asian-associated ancestry cluster than the roughly 640-donor mean. The study gave a list of some 150 TCR beta chains associated with cytomegalovirus. The only immune exposure information available for the cohort was CMV serostatus. This cohort had only TCR beta chains sequenced, and the lack of alpha or paired-chain data limited which features could be detected. According to a later analysis, TCR association rates differed among HLA loci, with DRB1 alleles showing the most associated TCRs and HLA-C alleles showing the fewest. A later analysis found that most CMV-associated TCR beta chains appeared HLA-restricted, with HLA associations seemingly driven largely by CMV exposure. The classifier was reported to diagnose cytomegalovirus status with high specificity and sensitivity in both the original and validation cohorts. At a false discovery rate of 0.05, a later analysis linked under 20,000 TCR beta sequences to specific HLA alleles. Assigning TCR associations to individual alleles was difficult when HLA alleles, especially DR and DQ, strongly co-occurred. A group of highly shared sequence variants was considered likely to be a technical artifact of the sequencing pipeline. The presence/absence analyses assumed that sequencing depth was roughly uniform across donors, and that assumption may not be true. Broadly in line with IMGT annotations, most TCR beta V segments showed up in productive rearrangements about 87% or about 30% of the time in an earlier analysis of several hundred of the donors. Some IMGT-functional V segments, including TRBV6-2 and TRBV6-3, could not be told apart with the 87-base-pair reads, so those segments were excluded. Because HLA typing was unavailable for some donors at each locus, only the typed subset was used in association tests. Correlated functional status among segregating V segments might reflect linkage disequilibrium, but an unknown experimental factor could not be ruled out. Because counts were too low, approximately 15 rarely observed V segments, including chromosome 9 orphons, were excluded from the earlier analysis of 587 of the donors. A few of the identified cytomegalovirus-associated TCR beta chains were confirmed in vitro to be specific for cytomegalovirus antigens.

Sequencing input: PBMCs. The sequence was collected from a woman in her forties or fifties in good health and CMV-seronegative. This sequence uses TRBV7-8 and TRBJ1-3, with a tentative D gene TRBD1 over 6 matching bases. The base sequence is TGTGCCAGCAGCTTAACTCAGGGGTCTGGAAACACCATATATTTT. Its coded protein is CASSLTQGSGNTIYF.